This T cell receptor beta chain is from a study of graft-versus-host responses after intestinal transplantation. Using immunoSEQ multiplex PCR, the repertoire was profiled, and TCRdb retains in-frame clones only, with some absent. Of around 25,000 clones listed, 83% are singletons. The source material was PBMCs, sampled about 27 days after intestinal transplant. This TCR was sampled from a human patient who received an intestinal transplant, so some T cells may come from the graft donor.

CDR3 amino acids: CASSPIAGVAYNEQFF. The CDR3 DNA sequence: TGCGCCAGCAGCCCCATAGCGGGAGTGGCCTACAATGAGCAGTTCTTC. This sequence joins TRBV5-1 and TRBJ2-1; 9 bases are a match to TRBD2. The CDR3 covers 16 residues. In germline, CDR1 is SGHRS, CDR2 YFSETQ. J gave up 2 bases and V 4 bases, and 7 bases lay outside the gene matches.